This is a list of T cell receptor beta chains from one sample in a study of T-cell reconstitution after alpha-beta-depleted transplantation in children. In TCRdb, the PCR reads were re-called with MiXCR into one record per CDR3 protein. The data hold some 500,000 distinct CDR3 sequences, with about 16% observed a single time. Sequenced here: PBMCs from the stem cell graft donor, sampled from the stem cell graft. The receptors shown here come from a human donor who donated a stem cell graft to a child with acute lymphoblastic leukemia. CDR3s include the opening cysteine and the closing phenylalanine or tryptophan. Not every row has a clone size; where given, it reads once, few, many or a size class.

v_call: TRBV3-1; j_call: TRBJ2-1; clone_size: few; cdr3_aa: CASSGRITQGSRAYNEQFF
v_call: TRBV5-5; j_call: TRBJ2-3; clone_size: few; cdr3_aa: CASSLVARVTDTQYF
v_call: TRBV20-1; j_call: TRBJ2-7; clone_size: many; cdr3_aa: CSARRAGTYEQYF
v_call: TRBV27; j_call: TRBJ2-7; clone_size: few; cdr3_aa: CASSWDAGTYEQYF
v_call: TRBV29-1; j_call: TRBJ2-2; clone_size: few; cdr3_aa: CSVERGGIPGELFF
v_call: TRBV9; j_call: TRBJ2-1; clone_size: few; cdr3_aa: CASSVGAAGPSYNEQFF
v_call: TRBV7-8; j_call: TRBJ1-3; clone_size: few; cdr3_aa: CASRQGRPSGNTIYF
v_call: TRBV6-5; j_call: TRBJ2-1; clone_size: few; cdr3_aa: CASSYGSIRDRRNEQFF
v_call: TRBV7-8; j_call: TRBJ2-3; clone_size: few; cdr3_aa: CASSPEQPWASSTDTQYF
v_call: TRBV3-1; j_call: TRBJ2-7; clone_size: .; cdr3_aa: CASSPWTGDNEQYF
v_call: TRBV7-9; j_call: TRBJ1-5; clone_size: .; cdr3_aa: CASSSDRRNQPQHF
v_call: TRBV12-3/TRBV12-4; j_call: TRBJ2-2; clone_size: .; cdr3_aa: CASSSSWELFF
v_call: TRBV3-1; j_call: TRBJ2-7; clone_size: .; cdr3_aa: CASSQEGGRGYEQYF
v_call: TRBV6-1; j_call: TRBJ1-5; clone_size: .; cdr3_aa: CASSLTLAGNQPQHF
v_call: TRBV20-1; j_call: TRBJ2-2; clone_size: .; cdr3_aa: CSARDIERDLRPGELFF
v_call: TRBV3-1; j_call: TRBJ2-7; clone_size: few; cdr3_aa: CASSQDQSGRVEQYF
v_call: TRBV20-1; j_call: TRBJ2-7; clone_size: few; cdr3_aa: CSATLRQGGSAEQYF
v_call: TRBV28; j_call: TRBJ1-5; clone_size: many; cdr3_aa: CASSWGSPQPQHF
v_call: TRBV12-3/TRBV12-4; j_call: TRBJ2-7; clone_size: few; cdr3_aa: CASSLAMRQGLHEQYF
v_call: TRBV5-1; j_call: TRBJ1-1; clone_size: many; cdr3_aa: CASSLAQLKDRGAEAFF
v_call: TRBV9; j_call: TRBJ2-5; clone_size: .; cdr3_aa: CASTASVDQETQYF
v_call: TRBV29-1; j_call: TRBJ2-7; clone_size: few; cdr3_aa: CSVVPVRAYEQYF
v_call: TRBV10-3; j_call: TRBJ2-5; clone_size: .; cdr3_aa: CAISVREVETQYF
v_call: TRBV15; j_call: TRBJ2-7; clone_size: few; cdr3_aa: CATSRDGTSGSYEQYF
v_call: TRBV12-3/TRBV12-4; j_call: TRBJ1-2; clone_size: few; cdr3_aa: CASSLLGDRGGYTF
v_call: TRBV11-2; j_call: TRBJ2-7; clone_size: few; cdr3_aa: CASSPRLAGRHEQYF
v_call: TRBV11-1; j_call: TRBJ2-3; clone_size: .; cdr3_aa: CASTSSGGSGRARTDTQYF
v_call: TRBV29-1; j_call: TRBJ2-3; clone_size: few; cdr3_aa: CSVRDRLGTDTQYF
v_call: TRBV11-3; j_call: TRBJ1-5; clone_size: many; cdr3_aa: CASSLGDRDYSNQPQHF
v_call: TRBV5-1; j_call: TRBJ2-1; clone_size: few; cdr3_aa: CASSPIFTAQRRLYNEQFF
v_call: TRBV27; j_call: TRBJ2-1; clone_size: few; cdr3_aa: CASSRLGNYNEQFF
v_call: TRBV18; j_call: TRBJ1-2; clone_size: .; cdr3_aa: CASSTDSWGARYTF
v_call: TRBV5-1; j_call: TRBJ2-1; clone_size: few; cdr3_aa: CASSLGSEYNEQFF
v_call: TRBV4-1; j_call: TRBJ2-1; clone_size: .; cdr3_aa: CASSQARLAGQEGVQFF
v_call: TRBV4-1; j_call: TRBJ1-6; clone_size: .; cdr3_aa: CASSQYPKDRGPPLHF
v_call: TRBV29-1; j_call: TRBJ1-2; clone_size: .; cdr3_aa: CSSAQSGNYGYTF
v_call: TRBV5-6; j_call: TRBJ2-1; clone_size: .; cdr3_aa: CASSLFDISATF
v_call: TRBV5-1; j_call: TRBJ1-2; clone_size: many; cdr3_aa: CASSLAAFVGRYGYTF
v_call: TRBV5-1; j_call: TRBJ2-2; clone_size: .; cdr3_aa: CASSLFGDYTGELFF
v_call: TRBV4-1; j_call: TRBJ2-3; clone_size: .; cdr3_aa: CASSQEFRTTSTYTQYF
v_call: TRBV7-3; j_call: TRBJ2-3; clone_size: many; cdr3_aa: CASSLGPQAVATQYF
v_call: TRBV5-1; j_call: TRBJ1-4; clone_size: .; cdr3_aa: CASGEQGSTNEKLFF
v_call: TRBV2; j_call: TRBJ1-1; clone_size: .; cdr3_aa: CASTETPTEAFF
v_call: TRBV5-1; j_call: TRBJ2-2; clone_size: .; cdr3_aa: CASSLRRAGTTGELFF
v_call: TRBV3-1; j_call: TRBJ2-1; clone_size: .; cdr3_aa: CASSHSGTRLGNEQFF
v_call: TRBV2; j_call: TRBJ2-1; clone_size: .; cdr3_aa: CASSDSGRSFNEQFF
v_call: TRBV15; j_call: TRBJ2-1; clone_size: few; cdr3_aa: CATSTGRWGLAGGSSYNEQFF
v_call: TRBV12-3/TRBV12-4; j_call: TRBJ1-1; clone_size: .; cdr3_aa: CASSLADRDDAEAFF
v_call: TRBV12-3/TRBV12-4; j_call: TRBJ2-1; clone_size: .; cdr3_aa: CASSPRRHEQFF
v_call: TRBV19; j_call: TRBJ1-2; clone_size: few; cdr3_aa: CASSTGHGAYGYTF
v_call: TRBV29-1; j_call: TRBJ2-7; clone_size: .; cdr3_aa: CSVVSPWEGYEQYF
v_call: TRBV30; j_call: TRBJ2-7; clone_size: .; cdr3_aa: CAWIQGGSYEQYF
v_call: TRBV6-1; j_call: TRBJ2-3; clone_size: few; cdr3_aa: CASSGGPWLNTDTQYF
v_call: TRBV25-1; j_call: TRBJ2-5; clone_size: few; cdr3_aa: CASSGRPGGQETQYF
v_call: TRBV7-9; j_call: TRBJ1-5; clone_size: .; cdr3_aa: CASSLGQYNQPQHF
v_call: TRBV12-3/TRBV12-4; j_call: TRBJ2-3; clone_size: .; cdr3_aa: CASSLAGQGDTQYF